This T cell receptor (beta chain) was sequenced during a study of Graves' ophthalmopathy and Graves' hyperthyroidism. The CDR3 loop spans 14 amino acids. V was cut by 5 bases and J by 13 bases, with 21 bases left in between. Germline V lookup: CDR1 SEHNR, CDR2 FQNEAQ (reference sequence). Eligible hyperthyroidism cases comprised new diagnoses of under 2 months' duration in individuals aged 18 to 65. Patients were left out if they had other autoimmune diseases, uncontrolled infections, pregnancy or lactation. RNA transcripts were the template, and TCR beta CDR3 regions were amplified from them. The first-round RT-PCR employed HTBI primers together with the Qiagen OneStep RT-PCR kit. A multiplex PCR was then performed as the second round. A single record per CDR3 protein comes from TCRdb applying MiXCR to the multiplex PCR reads. Of 1 million to 1.3 million distinct CDR3 sequences listed, less than 45% are singletons.

This clonotype originated in an adult man with Graves' hyperthyroidism. Sequencing was done on a sample of peripheral blood or thyroid tissue (not recorded which). V is TRBV7-9 and J is TRBJ1-5, with D maybe TRBD1 (5 bases). CDR3 in amino acids: CASSPGTGNNEQHF. The CDR3 coding sequence is TGTGCCAGCAGCCCTGGAACAGGTAACAATGAGCAGCATTTT. Drawing the rest from reference TRBV7-9 and TRBJ1-5, the complete variable domain is DTGVSQNPRHKITKRGQNVTFRCDPISEHNRLYWYRQTLGQGPEFLTYFQNEAQLEKSRLLSDRFSAERPKGSFSTLEIQRTEQGDSAMYLCASSPGTGNNEQHFGDGTRLSIL.